The entry below describes one T cell receptor (beta chain). V dropped 5 bases and J dropped 4 bases, with 17 bases sitting between them. CDR1 MDHEN and CDR2 SYDVKM come from the germline V gene. CDR3 length: 15 residues. Uncontrolled infections, other autoimmune diseases, pregnancy or lactation barred patients from enrollment. The entry originates in a study of Graves' ophthalmopathy and Graves' hyperthyroidism. The TCR beta CDR3 regions underwent amplification from RNA transcripts. HTBI primers served in a first-round RT-PCR, which a second-round multiplex PCR followed. TCRdb analysed the multiplex PCR reads with MiXCR anew, one entry per CDR3 protein. The sample holds a few hundred thousand distinct CDR3 sequences, less than 45% seen once.

This sequence originates from an adult man with Graves' hyperthyroidism. Specimen: peripheral blood or thyroid tissue (not recorded which). The chain couples TRBV28 to TRBJ1-1, with D unresolved. The CDR3 DNA sequence: TGTGCCAGCAGTCCTATAGGGCGGGGAACCACTGAAGCTTTCTTT. This codes for CASSPIGRGTTEAFF. Filled out from reference TRBV28 and TRBJ1-1, the complete variable domain reads DVKVTQSSRYLVKRTGEKVFLECVQDMDHENMFWYRQDPGLGLRLIYFSYDVKMKEKGDIPEGYSVSREKKERFSLILESASTNQTSMYLCASSPIGRGTTEAFFGQGTRLTVV.